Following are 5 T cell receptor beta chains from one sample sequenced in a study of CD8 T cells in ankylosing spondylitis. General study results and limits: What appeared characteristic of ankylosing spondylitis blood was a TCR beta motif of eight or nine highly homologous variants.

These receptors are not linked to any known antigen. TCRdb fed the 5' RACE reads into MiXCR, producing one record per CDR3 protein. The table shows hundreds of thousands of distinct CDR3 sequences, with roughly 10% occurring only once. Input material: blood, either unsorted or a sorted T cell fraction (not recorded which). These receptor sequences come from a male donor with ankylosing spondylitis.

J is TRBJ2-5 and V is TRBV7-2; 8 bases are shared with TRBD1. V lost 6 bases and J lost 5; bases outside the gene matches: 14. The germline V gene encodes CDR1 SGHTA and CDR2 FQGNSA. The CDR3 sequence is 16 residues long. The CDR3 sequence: CASSPRRTGLRETQYF. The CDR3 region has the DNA TGTGCCAGCAGTCCTCGTAGGACAGGGTTACGGGAGACCCAGTACTTC.

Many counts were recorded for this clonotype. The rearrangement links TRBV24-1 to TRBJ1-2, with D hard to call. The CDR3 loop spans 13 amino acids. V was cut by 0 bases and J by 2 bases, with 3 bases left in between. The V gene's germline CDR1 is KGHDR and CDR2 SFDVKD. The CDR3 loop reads CATSDLRNYGYTF. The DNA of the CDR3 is TGTGCCACCAGTGATTTGCGAAACTATGGCTACACCTTC.

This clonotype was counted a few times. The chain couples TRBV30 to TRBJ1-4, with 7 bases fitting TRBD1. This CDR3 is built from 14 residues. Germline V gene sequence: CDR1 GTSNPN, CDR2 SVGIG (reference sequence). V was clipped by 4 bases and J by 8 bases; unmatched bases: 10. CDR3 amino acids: CAWTLTGLQEKLFF. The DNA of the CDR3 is TGTGCCTGGACCTTGACAGGGTTACAGGAAAAACTGTTTTTT.

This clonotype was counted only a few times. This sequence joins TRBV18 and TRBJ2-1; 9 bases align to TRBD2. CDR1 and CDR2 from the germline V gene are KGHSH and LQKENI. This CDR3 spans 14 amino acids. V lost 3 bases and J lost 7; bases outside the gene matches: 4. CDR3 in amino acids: CASSPAGGQNEQFF. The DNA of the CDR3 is TGTGCCAGCTCACCGGCGGGGGGGCAGAATGAGCAGTTCTTC.

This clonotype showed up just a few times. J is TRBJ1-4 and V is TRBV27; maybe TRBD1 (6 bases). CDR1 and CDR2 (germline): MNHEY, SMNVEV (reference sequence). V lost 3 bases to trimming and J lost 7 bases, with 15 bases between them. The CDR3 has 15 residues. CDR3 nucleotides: TGTGCCAGCAGTTTCAGGGGAGCGTGGGGTGAAAAACTGTTTTTT. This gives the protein CASSFRGAWGEKLFF.